This TCR beta chain originates from a study of radiotherapy plus CTLA-4 blockade in lung cancer. Study context: Disease control was seen in around 31% of patients, objective responses in about 19%. Findings and caveats of the study: In blood, TCR clones derived from the tumor expanded after radiotherapy plus ipilimumab. How blood T cell clones changed early, along with interferon-beta, reportedly forecast response best.

Remarks on this clone: Its cognate antigen is unknown.

Chemo-refractory metastatic non-small-cell lung cancer patients were treated with focal radiation plus CTLA-4 blockade with ipilimumab. The V segment lost 7 bases and the J segment 3 bases; nucleotides outside the gene matches: 4. The length of the CDR3 is 13 residues. Per the germline V gene, CDR1 is LNHDA and CDR2 is SQIVND (reference sequence). Sequencing used immunoSEQ multiplex PCR; TCRdb keeps in-frame clones, though not all of them. The repertoire holds approximately 52,000 clones, with 79% as singletons. This clonotype was obtained from a human donor with non-small cell lung cancer who had a complete response to radiotherapy plus ipilimumab. The chain uses TRBV19 and TRBJ1-1; TRBD1 matches at 8 bases. The specimen comprised peripheral blood, sampled from a patient treated with radiotherapy plus ipilimumab. CDR3 nucleotide sequence: TGTGCCAGTAAGGAGGACAGGGACACTGAAGCTTTCTTT. This gives the protein CASKEDRDTEAFF.